This T cell receptor beta chain comes out of a study of early T cells in non-severe SARS-CoV-2 infection. Attached unique molecular identifiers marked individual cDNA molecules. TCRdb reprocessed the 5' RACE reads via MiXCR and lists one record per CDR3 protein. The top ten hold about 5% of the sample, which has tens of thousands of distinct CDR3 sequences, 4.7% seen once. The CDR3 is 10 amino acids. Germline V gene data show CDR1 as SQVTM and CDR2 as ANQGSEA. Trimming cost V 6 bases and J 1 base, with 3 bases left between them. This clonotype occurred many times. The V gene is TRBV29-1, the J gene TRBJ1-1; D call uncertain. This TCR was sampled from an adult who was a healthcare worker with PCR-confirmed SARS-CoV-2 infection or an uninfected control (not recorded which). The specimen was whole blood. Here the CDR3 reads CSVQNTEAFF. The CDR3 DNA reads TGCAGCGTCCAGAACACTGAAGCTTTCTTT.